What follows are 28 T cell receptor beta chains derived from one specimen sequenced in a study of blood T cell repertoires in COVID-19 (dated by TCRdb to 2019 to 2021). Library method: the immunoSEQ multiplex PCR assay. TCRdb provides this immuneACCESS table in a form limited to in-frame rearrangements. Some clones are lacking; in checked studies, under half of them reflect an unresolved V gene, and why the rest are absent is not known. The sample records 110,000 to 150,000 clones, 80% to 90% of which are singletons. 11% of the sample lies in the top ten. The sample taken for sequencing was peripheral blood. These receptor sequences come from a woman older than 75 with acute or convalescent COVID-19.

This chain uses TRBV2 with TRBJ1-6; 9 bases are a match to TRBD1. With V trimmed by 5 bases and J by 11 bases, 7 bases remained unmatched. Per germline, CDR1 SNHLY and CDR2 FYNNEI. The CDR3 loop spans 14 amino acids. This chain's CDR3 is CASSWGQGTAPLHF. The CDR3 bases are TGTGCCAGCAGTTGGGGACAGGGAACAGCACCCCTCCACTTT.

This chain links TRBV6-5 with TRBJ1-5; 7 bases map to TRBD1. V dropped 10 bases and J dropped 7; count of bases not matched to a gene: 13. The germline V gene encodes CDR1 MNHEY and CDR2 SVGAGI. The CDR3 contains 14 residues. This CDR3 reads CATLQGSARQPQHF. Written as DNA, the CDR3 is TGTGCCACCTTACAGGGGAGCGCGAGGCAGCCCCAGCATTTT.

This clone was seen a few times. The chain is built from TRBV7-2 and TRBJ1-2; 7 nucleotides align to TRBD1. The CDR3 has 13 residues. Germline V CDR1 and CDR2: SGHTA, FQGNSA. Germline trimming cut 6 bases from V and 8 bases from J; bases unmatched to any gene: 9. In DNA form, the CDR3 reads TGTGCCAGCAGTCCCTTACGGACAGGCGGCTACACCTTC. It encodes CASSPLRTGGYTF.

The chain combines TRBV18 with TRBJ1-1, with 10 nucleotides matching TRBD1. Trimming took 3 bases from V and 4 from J; bases not matched to a gene: 8. In germline, CDR1 is KGHSH, CDR2 LQKENI. The CDR3 runs 16 residues. The CDR3 DNA sequence: TGTGCCAGCTCACCTAGCCGGGACAGGGGTGGCACTGAAGCTTTCTTT. It is translated as CASSPSRDRGGTEAFF.

The chain employs TRBV3-1 (or the pseudogene TRBV3-2) and TRBJ1-4; 7 bases are shared with TRBD1. V was clipped by 4 bases and J by 10 bases; unmatched bases: 15. CDR1 and CDR2 from the germline V gene are LGHDT and YNNKEL (reference sequence). This CDR3 has 16 residues. CDR3 sequence: CASSPRTGWDGGKLFF. The CDR3 DNA reads TGTGCCAGCAGCCCCCGGACAGGATGGGATGGGGGAAAACTGTTTTTT.

This chain links TRBV7-3 with TRBJ1-2, with D maybe TRBD1 (5 bases). The CDR3 consists of 14 residues. V was shortened by 8 bases and J by 2 bases, with 15 bases between the two germline ends. The germline V gene has CDR1 SGHTA and CDR2 FQGTGA. The CDR3 reads CASSEGQGNYGYTF. CDR3 nucleotides: TGTGCCAGCTCCGAAGGCCAGGGCAACTATGGCTACACCTTC.

This clone occurred once. The genes are TRBV18 and TRBJ1-5; no clear D gene. Germline loops: CDR1 KGHSH, CDR2 LQKENI. Trimming took 2 bases from V and 0 from J, leaving 8 bases between them. CDR3 length: 15 amino acids. The CDR3 bases are TGTGCCAGCTCACCAACCGGGGATAGCAATCAGCCCCAGCATTTT. It codes for CASSPTGDSNQPQHF.

The genes are TRBV15 and TRBJ1-5; possibly TRBD1 for D (6 bases). Between the trimmed V and J ends, which lost 11 bases and 5 bases, there was a span of 19 bases. The germline V gene has CDR1 LNHNV and CDR2 YYDKDF (reference sequence). The CDR3 runs 14 residues. This CDR3 reads CASRDGDNYQPQHF. CDR3 in DNA: TGTGCCTCAAGGGATGGGGACAACTATCAGCCCCAGCATTTT. The complete variable domain, with remaining parts taken from reference TRBV15 and TRBJ1-5, reads DAMVIQNPRYQVTQFGKPVTLSCSQTLNHNVMYWYQQKSSQAPKLLFHYYDKDFNNEADTPDNFQSRRPNTSFCFLDIRSPGLGDTAMYLCASRDGDNYQPQHFGDGTRLSIL.

The chain links TRBV6-5 to TRBJ2-7; 8 bases match TRBD1. CDR3 length: 15 amino acids. Trimming took 0 bases from V and 3 from J; bases not matched to a gene: 4. Germline assignment: CDR1 MNHEY and CDR2 SVGAGI. The chain's CDR3 is CASSYSADRVYEQYF. In nucleotides, the CDR3 is TGTGCCAGCAGTTACTCCGCGGACAGGGTCTACGAGCAGTACTTC.

The rearrangement joins TRBV9 to TRBJ1-1; D is undetermined. The germline V gene encodes CDR1 SGDLS and CDR2 YYNGEE. V was pared by 0 bases and J by 4 bases, with 10 bases between. The CDR3 extends over 14 amino acids. CDR3 in DNA: TGTGCCAGCAGCGTAGCGGGGAGGGCCACTGAAGCTTTCTTT. It encodes CASSVAGRATEAFF.

The J gene is TRBJ1-1, the V gene TRBV18, with a possible D match to TRBD1 (6 bases). Germline V CDR1 and CDR2: KGHSH, LQKENI. Trimming cost V 4 bases and J 4 bases, with 10 bases left between them. The length of the CDR3 is 13 residues. The CDR3 nucleotides are TGTGCCAGCTCACAGGGGGGGCGCACTGAAGCTTTCTTT. Protein sequence: CASSQGGRTEAFF. Full variable domain (outside the CDR3, taken from reference TRBV18 and TRBJ1-1): NAGVMQNPRHLVRRRGQEARLRCSPMKGHSHVYWYRQLPEEGLKFMVYLQKENIIDESGMPKERFSAEFPKEGPSILRIQQVVRGDSAAYFCASSQGGRTEAFFGQGTRLTVV.

CDR3 DNA: TGCGCCAGCAGACTATTAACTAGCGGGGGGACTAACACCGGGGAGCTGTTTTTT. Amino acids: CASRLLTSGGTNTGELFF. The chain carries TRBV5-1 and TRBJ2-2; 12 bases match TRBD2. CDR3 length: 18 residues. Germline V CDR1 and CDR2: SGHRS, YFSETQ. Trimming took 5 bases from V and 2 from J; bases not matched to a gene: 10.

This clone was seen only once. Other DNA sequences in the sample encode the same CDR3. The rearrangement joins TRBV5-6 to TRBJ1-2; 7 nucleotides agree with TRBD1. Germline loops: CDR1 SGHDT, CDR2 YYEEEE. This CDR3 comprises 13 residues. Trimming removed 4 bases from V and 3 bases from J; junction bases left unmatched: 3. CDR3 residues: CASSPDRDYGYTF. CDR3 bases: TGTGCCAGCAGCCCCGACAGGGACTATGGCTACACCTTC. Full variable domain (rest looked up from reference TRBV5-6 and TRBJ1-2): DAGVTQSPTHLIKTRGQQVTLRCSPKSGHDTVSWYQQALGQGPQFIFQYYEEEERQRGNFPDRFSGHQFPNYSSELNVNALLLGDSALYLCASSPDRDYGYTFGSGTRLTVV.

The V and J genes are TRBV19 and TRBJ1-4; maybe TRBD1 (6 bases). Germline CDR1 and CDR2: LNHDA and SQIVND (reference sequence). Trimming removed 2 bases at V and 4 bases at J, with 8 bases between. The CDR3 has 14 amino acids. In DNA form, the CDR3 reads TGTGCCAGTAGTATACGACAGGTTAATGAAAAACTGTTTTTT. Its protein is CASSIRQVNEKLFF.

The DNA for the CDR3 is TGTGCCTGGCAACAGGGGCACTCTGGAAACACCATATATTTT. It encodes CAWQQGHSGNTIYF. The V call is TRBV30, the J call TRBJ1-3; 7 bases align to TRBD1. After removal of 5 bases from V and 0 bases from J, the junction contained 4 bases not matched to a gene. Germline V gives CDR1 GTSNPN, CDR2 SVGIG (reference sequence). This CDR3 is 14 amino acids long.

V usage is TRBV20-1 and J usage is TRBJ2-1, with unresolved D. CDR3 length: 11 amino acids. Germline CDR1 reads DFQATT; CDR2 reads SNEGSKA (reference sequence). V was shortened by 3 bases and J by 4 bases, with 4 bases between the two germline ends. CDR3 coding DNA: TGCAGTGCTAGCCCGTACAATGAGCAGTTCTTC. Translated, it gives CSASPYNEQFF.

The chain carries TRBV7-9 and TRBJ1-3; D gene ambiguous. With 0 bases removed from V and 0 bases from J, the gap between germline ends came to 9 bases. The V gene's germline CDR1 is SEHNR and CDR2 FQNEAQ (reference sequence). The CDR3 consists of 16 residues. CDR3 sequence: CASSLAMSISGNTIYF. CDR3 DNA: TGTGCCAGCAGCTTAGCGATGAGTATCTCTGGAAACACCATATATTTT.

This clone appeared a single time. The genes are TRBV7-8 and TRBJ1-5; a possible D gene is TRBD1 (5 bases). The V end was cut by 4 bases, the J end by 1 base, with 11 bases between. The V gene's germline CDR1 is SGHVS and CDR2 FQNEAQ. This CDR3 region has 15 residues. CDR3 in amino acids: CASSSGLASNQPQHF. In nucleotides, the CDR3 is TGTGCCAGCAGCTCAGGGTTAGCAAGCAATCAGCCCCAGCATTTT.

The chain is built from TRBV5-1 and TRBJ1-1; 8 bases fit TRBD1. The junction had 14 bases not matched to a gene; V was cut back by 4 bases and J by 0 bases. This CDR3 is 18 amino acids long. The V gene's germline CDR1 is SGHRS and CDR2 YFSETQ. The CDR3 region has the DNA TGCGCCAGCAGCGATACCGTCAGGGGGCCCGGGATGAACACTGAAGCTTTCTTT. Amino acids: CASSDTVRGPGMNTEAFF.

Only one count was recorded for this clone. The chain links TRBV11-1 to TRBJ2-4; D is possibly TRBD2 (5 bases). Germline V CDR1 and CDR2: SGHAT, FQDESV (reference sequence). This CDR3 spans 14 amino acids. Trimming shortened V by 0 bases and J by 7 bases, and 10 bases separated the two germline ends. DNA of the CDR3: TGTGCCAGCAGCTTAGCGTATGCTAGCAACATTCAGTACTTC. Translating gives CASSLAYASNIQYF. Based on the CDR3 plus reference TRBV11-1 and TRBJ2-4, the full variable domain is EAEVAQSPRYKITEKSQAVAFWCDPISGHATLYWYRQILGQGPELLVQFQDESVVDDSQLPKDRFSAERLKGVDSTLKIQPAELGDSAMYLCASSLAYASNIQYFGAGTRLSVL.

The rearrangement joins TRBV9 to TRBJ2-7; maybe TRBD2 (5 bases). The length of the CDR3 is 15 residues. V lost 4 bases, J lost 4 bases, and 18 bases lay in between. Per the germline V gene, CDR1 is SGDLS and CDR2 is YYNGEE. In nucleotides, the CDR3 is TGTGCCAGCAGCCCCGCCGGGTCTAGCTCATACGAGCAGTACTTC. It encodes CASSPAGSSSYEQYF.

This chain links TRBV10-1 with TRBJ1-1; D perhaps matches TRBD1 (5 bases). The CDR3 extends over 17 amino acids. Trimming removed 1 base at V and 0 bases at J, with 15 bases between. In germline, CDR1 is WNHNN, CDR2 SYGVQD (reference sequence). The chain's CDR3 is CASSEWGVDTLNTEAFF. The CDR3 DNA reads TGCGCCAGCAGTGAGTGGGGCGTGGACACCTTGAACACTGAAGCTTTCTTT.

This clone occurred once. The rearrangement uses TRBV10-1 and TRBJ2-1; 7 nucleotides match TRBD1. Germline loops: CDR1 WNHNN, CDR2 SYGVQD (reference sequence). The V and J ends lost 4 bases and 8 bases, in that order; junction bases with no gene match: 11. This CDR3 contains 15 residues. CDR3 residues: CASSATGRGDDEQFF. The DNA of the CDR3 is TGCGCCAGCAGTGCGACAGGGCGAGGGGACGATGAGCAGTTCTTC.

This clone was detected only once. This chain connects TRBV5-1 to TRBJ1-4, with a possible D match to TRBD1 (5 bases). CDR1 and CDR2 (germline): SGHRS, YFSETQ. The V end was cut by 4 bases, the J end by 0 bases, with 13 bases between. The length of the CDR3 is 16 residues. This CDR3 reads CASSPRAPATNEKLFF. The CDR3 coding sequence is TGCGCCAGCAGCCCCAGGGCGCCCGCAACTAATGAAAAACTGTTTTTT.

This chain joins TRBV7-2 and TRBJ2-4; 8 bases line up with TRBD1. CDR3 length equals 16 residues. CDR1 SGHTA and CDR2 FQGNSA come from the germline V gene. V lost 5 bases, J lost 6 bases, and 12 bases stayed unmatched. The CDR3 is CASSPDQGALGNIQYF. CDR3 DNA sequence: TGTGCCAGCAGCCCCGATCAGGGGGCTCTGGGAAACATTCAGTACTTC.

This clone has only one observation. The J gene is TRBJ2-3, the V gene TRBV10-1; 11 bases are shared with TRBD2. J lost 2 bases, V lost 3 bases, and 10 bases had no gene match. The CDR3 loop spans 18 amino acids. Germline CDR1 is WNHNN and CDR2 is SYGVQD (reference sequence). This chain's CDR3 is CASSDRSGGATLTDTQYF. CDR3 DNA sequence: TGCGCCAGCAGTGACCGTAGCGGGGGGGCGACCCTCACAGATACGCAGTATTTT.

The rearrangement uses TRBV5-1 and TRBJ1-4; D is perhaps TRBD1 (5 bases). In germline, CDR1 is SGHRS, CDR2 YFSETQ. The V end was cut by 0 bases, the J end by 5 bases, with 14 bases between. This CDR3 is 16 amino acids long. CDR3 nucleotide sequence: TGCGCCAGCAGCTTGGCCGGGTACGGACAAAATGAAAAACTGTTTTTT. It yields the protein CASSLAGYGQNEKLFF.

About this clone itself: One end of the junction does not line up with germline, which may come from a read error. The chain employs TRBV4-1 and TRBJ2-5, with D maybe TRBD2 (7 bases). CDR1 MGHRA and CDR2 YSYEKL come from the germline V gene. CDR3 length: 15 residues. CDR3 DNA: TGCGCCAGCAGCCCCTGGGGGGGGGCTCCTTTGGGCAGTGACTTC. It codes for CASSPWGGAPLGSDF.